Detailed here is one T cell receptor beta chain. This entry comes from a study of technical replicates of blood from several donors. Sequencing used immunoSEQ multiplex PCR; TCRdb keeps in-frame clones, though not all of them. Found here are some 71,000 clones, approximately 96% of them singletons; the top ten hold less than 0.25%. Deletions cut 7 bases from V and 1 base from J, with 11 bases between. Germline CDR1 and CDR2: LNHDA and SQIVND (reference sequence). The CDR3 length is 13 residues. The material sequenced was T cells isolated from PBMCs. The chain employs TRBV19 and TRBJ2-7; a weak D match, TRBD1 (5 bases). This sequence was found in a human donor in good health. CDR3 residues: CASNDRVSYEQYF. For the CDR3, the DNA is TGTGCCAGTAACGACAGAGTTTCCTACGAGCAGTACTTC.